At least ten counts were recorded for the clone carrying this T cell receptor (beta chain). No antigen is known for it. The CDR3 runs to 15 residues. CDR1 is MNHEY, CDR2 SMNVEV, per germline (reference sequence). V shed 7 bases and J 0 bases; nucleotides not matched to a gene: 3. Library construction for TCR beta used iRepertoire HTBI primers and Arm-PCR of CDR3 regions. Original handling: Identification of gene segments yielded more than 55 TRBV and 14 to 15 TRBJ across samples. TCRdb independently ran MiXCR on the multiplex PCR reads; one entry per CDR3 protein. None of the V and J calls come from the authors' own analysis; TCRdb made them. Of approximately 230,000 distinct CDR3 sequences listed, approximately 16% were seen once; the top ten hold roughly a fifth. This sample stems from a study of regulatory T cells in long-lasting Graves disease. The time point was: newly diagnosed GD, antithyroid drugs for less than 3 months. The TCR library was prepared using RNA isolated from PBMCs.

Overall study results and limits: TRBV28 was favored in persistent disease, as were TRBJ1-2 and TRBJ2-5.

The sequence was obtained from a female donor with Graves disease. This chain uses TRBV27 with TRBJ2-1; TRBD2 matches 10 bases. The material sequenced was peripheral blood mononuclear cells (PBMCs), taken at new diagnosis, from a patient treated with antithyroid drugs. Here the CDR3 reads CASTASGSSYNEQFF. The DNA of the CDR3 is TGTGCCAGCACGGCTAGCGGGAGCTCCTACAATGAGCAGTTCTTC.